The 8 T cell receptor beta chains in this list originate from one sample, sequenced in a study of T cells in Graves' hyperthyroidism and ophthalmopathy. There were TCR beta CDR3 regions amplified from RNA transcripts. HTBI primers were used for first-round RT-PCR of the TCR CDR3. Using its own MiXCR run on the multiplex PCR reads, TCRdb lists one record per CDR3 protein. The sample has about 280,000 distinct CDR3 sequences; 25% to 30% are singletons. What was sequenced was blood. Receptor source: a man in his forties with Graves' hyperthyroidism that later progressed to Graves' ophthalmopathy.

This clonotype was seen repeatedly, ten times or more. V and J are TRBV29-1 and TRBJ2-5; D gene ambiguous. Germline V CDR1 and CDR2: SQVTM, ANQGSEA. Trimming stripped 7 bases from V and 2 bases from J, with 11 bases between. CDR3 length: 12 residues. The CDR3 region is CSEGRLQETQYF. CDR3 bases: TGCAGCGAAGGACGGCTACAAGAGACCCAGTACTTC. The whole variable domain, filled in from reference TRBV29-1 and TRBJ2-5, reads SAVISQKPSRDICQRGTSLTIQCQVDSQVTMMFWYRQQPGQSLTLIATANQGSEATYESGFVIDKFPISRPNLTFSTLTVSNMSPEDSSIYLCSEGRLQETQYFGPGTRLLVL.

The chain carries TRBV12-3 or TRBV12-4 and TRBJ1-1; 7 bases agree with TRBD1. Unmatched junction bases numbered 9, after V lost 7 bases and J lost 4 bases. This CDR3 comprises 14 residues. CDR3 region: CASKPDREGTEAFF. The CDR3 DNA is TGTGCCAGCAAACCCGACAGGGAGGGCACTGAAGCTTTCTTT.

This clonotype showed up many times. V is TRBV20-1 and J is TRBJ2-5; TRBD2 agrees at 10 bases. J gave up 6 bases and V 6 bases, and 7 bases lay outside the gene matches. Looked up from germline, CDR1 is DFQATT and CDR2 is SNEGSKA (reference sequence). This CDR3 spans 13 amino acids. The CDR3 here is CSARGLAVQTQYF. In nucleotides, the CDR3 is TGCAGTGCCCGCGGACTAGCGGTGCAGACCCAGTACTTC.

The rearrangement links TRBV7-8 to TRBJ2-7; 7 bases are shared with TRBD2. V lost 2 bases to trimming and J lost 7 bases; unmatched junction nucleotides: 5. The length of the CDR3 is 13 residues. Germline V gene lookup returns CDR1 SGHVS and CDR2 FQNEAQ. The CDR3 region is CASSLWGGGEQYF. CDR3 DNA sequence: TGTGCCAGCAGCTTATGGGGGGGTGGAGAGCAGTACTTC.

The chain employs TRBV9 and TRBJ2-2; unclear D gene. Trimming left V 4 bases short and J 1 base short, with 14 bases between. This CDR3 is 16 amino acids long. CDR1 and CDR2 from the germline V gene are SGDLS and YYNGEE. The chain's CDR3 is CASSPLPPENTGELFF. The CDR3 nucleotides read TGTGCCAGCAGCCCACTACCCCCAGAGAACACCGGGGAGCTGTTTTTT.

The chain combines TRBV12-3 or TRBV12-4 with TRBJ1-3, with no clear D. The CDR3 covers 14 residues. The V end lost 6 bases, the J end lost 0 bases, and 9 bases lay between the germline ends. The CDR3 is CASREDDSGNTIYF. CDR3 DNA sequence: TGTGCCAGCAGGGAGGATGACTCTGGAAACACCATATATTTT.

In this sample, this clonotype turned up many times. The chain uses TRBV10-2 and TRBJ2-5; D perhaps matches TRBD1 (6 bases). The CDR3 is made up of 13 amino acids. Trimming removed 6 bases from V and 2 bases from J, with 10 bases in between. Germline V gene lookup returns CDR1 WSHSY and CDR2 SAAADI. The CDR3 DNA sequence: TGCGCCAGCAGCGCACAGGGTCAAGAGACCCAGTACTTC. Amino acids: CASSAQGQETQYF.

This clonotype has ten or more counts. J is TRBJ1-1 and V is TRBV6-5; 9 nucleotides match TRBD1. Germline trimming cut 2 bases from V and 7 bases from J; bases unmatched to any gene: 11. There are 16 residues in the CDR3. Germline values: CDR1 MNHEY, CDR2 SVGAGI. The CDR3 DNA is TGTGCCAGCAGTTACCACGGGACAGGGTCGGGGCATGAAGCTTTCTTT. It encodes CASSYHGTGSGHEAFF.